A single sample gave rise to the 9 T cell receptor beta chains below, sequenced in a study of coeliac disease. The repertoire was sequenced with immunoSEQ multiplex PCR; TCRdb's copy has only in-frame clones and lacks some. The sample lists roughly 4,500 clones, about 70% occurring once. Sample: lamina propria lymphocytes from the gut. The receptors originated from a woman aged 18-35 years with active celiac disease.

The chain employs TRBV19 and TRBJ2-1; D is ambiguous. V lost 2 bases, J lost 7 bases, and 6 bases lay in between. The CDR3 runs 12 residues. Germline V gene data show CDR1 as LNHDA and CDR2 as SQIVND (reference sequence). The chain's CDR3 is CASSIRPNEQFF. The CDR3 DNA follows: TGTGCCAGTAGTATACGTCCGAATGAGCAGTTCTTC.

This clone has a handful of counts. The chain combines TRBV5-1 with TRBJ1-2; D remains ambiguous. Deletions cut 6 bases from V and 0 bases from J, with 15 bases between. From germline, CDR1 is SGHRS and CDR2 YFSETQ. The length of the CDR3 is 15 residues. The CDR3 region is CASKRIPESNYGYTF. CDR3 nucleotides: TGCGCCAGCAAGAGAATCCCTGAATCTAACTATGGCTACACCTTC.

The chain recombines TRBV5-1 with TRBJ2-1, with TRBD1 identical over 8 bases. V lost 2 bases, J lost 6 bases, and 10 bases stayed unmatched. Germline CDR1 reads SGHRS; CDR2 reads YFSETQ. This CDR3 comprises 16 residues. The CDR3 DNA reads TGCGCCAGCAGCTTCGGACAGGGTGGGGGAAGCAATGAGCAGTTCTTC. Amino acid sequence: CASSFGQGGGSNEQFF. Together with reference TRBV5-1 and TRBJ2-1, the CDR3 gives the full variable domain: KAGVTQTPRYLIKTRGQQVTLSCSPISGHRSVSWYQQTPGQGLQFLFEYFSETQRNKGNFPGRFSGRQFSNSRSEMNVSTLELGDSALYLCASSFGQGGGSNEQFFGPGTRLTVL.

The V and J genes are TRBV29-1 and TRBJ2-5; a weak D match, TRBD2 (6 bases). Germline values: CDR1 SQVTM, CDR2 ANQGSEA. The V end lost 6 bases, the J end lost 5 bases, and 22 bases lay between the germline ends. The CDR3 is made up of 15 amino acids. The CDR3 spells CSVSTGGGPFETQYF. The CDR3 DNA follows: TGCAGCGTCTCCACCGGGGGTGGACCGTTTGAGACCCAGTACTTC.

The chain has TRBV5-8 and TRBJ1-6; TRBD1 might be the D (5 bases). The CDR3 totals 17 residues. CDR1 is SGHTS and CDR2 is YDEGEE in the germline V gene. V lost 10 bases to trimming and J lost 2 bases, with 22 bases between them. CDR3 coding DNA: TGTGCCGGACCCCAGACAGCGGCGGGGACCTATAATTCACCCCTCCACTTT. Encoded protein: CAGPQTAAGTYNSPLHF.

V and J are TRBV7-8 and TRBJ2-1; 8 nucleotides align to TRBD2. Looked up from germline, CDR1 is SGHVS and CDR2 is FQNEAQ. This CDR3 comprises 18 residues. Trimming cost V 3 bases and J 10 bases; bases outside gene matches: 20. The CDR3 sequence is CASSLVKGLGRAEWEQFF. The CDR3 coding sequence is TGTGCCAGCAGCTTGGTCAAGGGACTAGGGAGGGCCGAATGGGAGCAGTTCTTC.

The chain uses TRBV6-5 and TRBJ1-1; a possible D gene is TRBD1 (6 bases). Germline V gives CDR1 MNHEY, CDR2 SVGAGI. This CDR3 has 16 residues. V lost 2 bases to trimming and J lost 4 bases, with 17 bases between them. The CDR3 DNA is TGTGCCAGCAGTTACAGGGGACATCCAACGGGCACTGAAGCTTTCTTT. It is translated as CASSYRGHPTGTEAFF.

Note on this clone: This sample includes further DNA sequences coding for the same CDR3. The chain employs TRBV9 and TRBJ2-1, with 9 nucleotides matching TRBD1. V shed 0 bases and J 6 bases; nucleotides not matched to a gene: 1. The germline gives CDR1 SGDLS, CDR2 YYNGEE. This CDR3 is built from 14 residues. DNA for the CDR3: TGTGCCAGCAGCGTAGGGGACAGGGTCAATGAGCAGTTCTTC. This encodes CASSVGDRVNEQFF.

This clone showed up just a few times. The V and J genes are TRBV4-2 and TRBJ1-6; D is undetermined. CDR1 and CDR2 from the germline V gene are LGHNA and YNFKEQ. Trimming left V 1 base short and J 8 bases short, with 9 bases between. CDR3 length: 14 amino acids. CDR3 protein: CASSQVADDSPLHF. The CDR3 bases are TGTGCCAGCAGCCAAGTTGCAGATGATTCACCCCTCCACTTT.